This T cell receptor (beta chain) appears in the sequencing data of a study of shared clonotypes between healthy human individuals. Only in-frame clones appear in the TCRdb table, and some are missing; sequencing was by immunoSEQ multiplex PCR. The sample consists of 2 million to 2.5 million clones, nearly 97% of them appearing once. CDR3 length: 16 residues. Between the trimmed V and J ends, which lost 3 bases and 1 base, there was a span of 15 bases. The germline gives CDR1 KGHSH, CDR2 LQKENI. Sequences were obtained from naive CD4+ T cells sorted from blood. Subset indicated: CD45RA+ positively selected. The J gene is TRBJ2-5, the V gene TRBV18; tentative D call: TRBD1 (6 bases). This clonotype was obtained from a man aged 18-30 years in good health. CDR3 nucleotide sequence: TGTGCCAGCTCACCGGGACACACCTTTATCCAAGAGACCCAGTACTTC. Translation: CASSPGHTFIQETQYF. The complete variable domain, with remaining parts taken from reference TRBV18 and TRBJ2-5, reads NAGVMQNPRHLVRRRGQEARLRCSPMKGHSHVYWYRQLPEEGLKFMVYLQKENIIDESGMPKERFSAEFPKEGPSILRIQQVVRGDSAAYFCASSPGHTFIQETQYFGPGTRLLVL.